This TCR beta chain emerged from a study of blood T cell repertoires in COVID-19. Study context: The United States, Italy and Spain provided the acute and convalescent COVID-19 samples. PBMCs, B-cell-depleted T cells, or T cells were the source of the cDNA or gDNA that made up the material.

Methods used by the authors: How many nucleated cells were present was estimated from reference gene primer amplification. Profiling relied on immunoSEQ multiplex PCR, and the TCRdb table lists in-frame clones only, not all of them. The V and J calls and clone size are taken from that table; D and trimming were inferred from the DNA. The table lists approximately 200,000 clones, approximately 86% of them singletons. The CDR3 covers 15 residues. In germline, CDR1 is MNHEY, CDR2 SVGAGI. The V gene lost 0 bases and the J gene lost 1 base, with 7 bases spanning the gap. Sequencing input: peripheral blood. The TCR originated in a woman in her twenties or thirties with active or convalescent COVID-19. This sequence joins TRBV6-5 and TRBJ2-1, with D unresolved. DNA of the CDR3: TGTGCCAGCAGTTACTCCCCAGGATCCTACAATGAGCAGTTCTTC. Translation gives CASSYSPGSYNEQFF.